This T cell receptor beta chain derives from a study of blood T cell repertoires in COVID-19 (TCRdb year 2020). About the investigation overall: Samples from collaborators originated in the United States, Italy and Spain and spanned both the acute and convalescent phases of COVID-19. The material from the prospective study consisted of cDNA or gDNA derived from T cells, B-cell-depleted T cells, or PBMCs. The dataset comprised deeply sampled blood TCRbeta repertoires from subjects exposed to, actively infected with, or recovered from COVID-19. The repertoires were released in a freely available public database intended as a resource for research on the immune response to SARS-CoV-2. The samples were drawn from the first 160 participants of the ongoing ImmuneRACE study and from 950 to 1,500 subjects provided by 6 global collaborators. Sample metadata almost always included a de-identified subject ID, COVID-19 status, age in years and sex. HLA class I and class II types, where available, came from metadata supplied by the sample provider rather than from assay-based typing. The investigation overall reported the following: How much clinical and demographic metadata was included differed by source and by participant, and the metadata was provided uncurated.

TCRbeta CDR3 regions were amplified from genomic DNA by means of the immunoSEQ Assay, a bias-controlled multiplex PCR. The authors processed their data as follows. The number of nucleated cells in each sample was estimated from the amplification of reference gene primers within the assay. To quantify the absolute abundance of each unique TCRbeta CDR3 rearrangement, sequence reads were collapsed and filtered. For each sample, productive Simpson clonality was calculated as the square root of Simpson's diversity index across productive rearrangements. TCRdb limited this immuneACCESS table to in-frame rearrangements with V and J called. A share of clones is missing; checked studies link under half to unresolved V genes, and the rest is unexplained. V, J and clone size reflect that table, while D and trimming were determined from the DNA. Here the sample has around 50,000 clones; 70% to 90% occur a single time. Roughly 4.5% of the sample is in the top ten clones.

In the case of this clone: It has no known antigen specificity. Per-base qualities were not stored, and no clone one base away is much larger.

Each collaborating institution followed its own protocols to collect whole blood in K2EDTA tubes. For TCRbeta analysis, collaborators shipped samples in one of three forms: frozen whole blood, isolated PBMCs, or DNA extracted from either of those sample types. Trimmed from V: 4 bases; trimmed from J: 6 bases; junction bases lacking a gene match: 8. The CDR3, from cysteine to phenylalanine, totals 14 residues. The retained sequence is limited to the CDR3, 42 bases, with the frame set at the first base. The germline V gene (reference sequence) supplies CDR1 LNHDA and CDR2 SQIVND. Recombination linked TRBV19 to TRBJ2-7, and 8 junctional nucleotides match TRBD1. This receptor was obtained from a man between 35 and 55 years old with active COVID-19. The specimen sequenced was peripheral blood. The nucleotide sequence is TGTGCCAGTAGTACCGACAGGGGAGGATTCGAGCAGTACTTC. Translated, this gives CASSTDRGGFEQYF.